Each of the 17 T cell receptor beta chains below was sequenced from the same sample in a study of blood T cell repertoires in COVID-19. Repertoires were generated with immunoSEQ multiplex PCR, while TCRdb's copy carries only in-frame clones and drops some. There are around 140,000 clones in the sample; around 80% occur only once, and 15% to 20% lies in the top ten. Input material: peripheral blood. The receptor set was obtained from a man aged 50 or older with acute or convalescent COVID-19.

CDR3 sequence (DNA): TGTGCTAGTGGTTTGGCCTTACAGGGCCCCGGGGAGCTGTTTTTT. The encoded protein is CASGLALQGPGELFF. This chain joins TRBV12-5 and TRBJ2-2, with D possibly TRBD1 on 6 matching bases. Germline V gene data show CDR1 as LGHNT and CDR2 as FRNRAP. The CDR3 sequence is 15 residues long. V was clipped by 1 base and J by 6 bases, with 12 bases between them. Full variable domain (rest looked up from reference TRBV12-5 and TRBJ2-2): DARVTQTPRHKVTEMGQEVTMRCQPILGHNTVFWYRQTMMQGLELLAYFRNRAPLDDSGMPKDRFSAEMPDATLATLKIQPSEPRDSAVYFCASGLALQGPGELFFGEGSRLTVL.

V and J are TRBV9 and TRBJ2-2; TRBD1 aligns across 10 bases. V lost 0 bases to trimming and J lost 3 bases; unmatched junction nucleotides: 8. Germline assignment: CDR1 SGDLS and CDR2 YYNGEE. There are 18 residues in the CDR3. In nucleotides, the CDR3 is TGTGCCAGCAGCGTAGAGAGTCGGGACAGGGGATACACCGGGGAGCTGTTTTTT. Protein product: CASSVESRDRGYTGELFF.

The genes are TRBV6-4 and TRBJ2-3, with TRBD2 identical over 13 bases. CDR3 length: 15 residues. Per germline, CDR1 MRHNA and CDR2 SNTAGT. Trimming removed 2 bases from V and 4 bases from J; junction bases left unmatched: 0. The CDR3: CASSDTSGGADTQYF. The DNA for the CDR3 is TGTGCCAGCAGTGACACTAGCGGGGGGGCAGATACGCAGTATTTT.

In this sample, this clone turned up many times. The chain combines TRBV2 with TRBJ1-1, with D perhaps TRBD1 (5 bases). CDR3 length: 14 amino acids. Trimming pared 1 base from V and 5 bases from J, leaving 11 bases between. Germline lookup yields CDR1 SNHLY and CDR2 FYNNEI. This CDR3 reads CASSEDQGGTEAFF. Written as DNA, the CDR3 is TGTGCCAGCAGTGAAGATCAGGGAGGGACTGAAGCTTTCTTT.

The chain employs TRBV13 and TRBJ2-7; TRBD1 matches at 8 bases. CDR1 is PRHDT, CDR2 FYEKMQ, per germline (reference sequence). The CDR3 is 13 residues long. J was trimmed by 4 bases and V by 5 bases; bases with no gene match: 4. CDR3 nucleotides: TGTGCCAGCAGCGGACAGGGCGGTTACGAGCAGTACGTC. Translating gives CASSGQGGYEQYV.

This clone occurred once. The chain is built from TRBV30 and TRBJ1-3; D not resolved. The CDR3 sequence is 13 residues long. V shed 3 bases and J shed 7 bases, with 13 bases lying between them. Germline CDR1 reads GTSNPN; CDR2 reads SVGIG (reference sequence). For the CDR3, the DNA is TGTGCCTGGAGGGTACCCCTTGCGAACACCATATATTTT. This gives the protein CAWRVPLANTIYF.

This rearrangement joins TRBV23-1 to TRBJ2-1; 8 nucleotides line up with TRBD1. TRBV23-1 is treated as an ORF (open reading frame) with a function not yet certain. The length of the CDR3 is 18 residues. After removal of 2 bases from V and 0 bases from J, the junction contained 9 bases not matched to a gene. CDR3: CASSQALGQESSYNEQFF. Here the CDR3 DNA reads TGCGCCAGCAGTCAAGCTTTGGGACAGGAAAGCTCCTACAATGAGCAGTTCTTC.

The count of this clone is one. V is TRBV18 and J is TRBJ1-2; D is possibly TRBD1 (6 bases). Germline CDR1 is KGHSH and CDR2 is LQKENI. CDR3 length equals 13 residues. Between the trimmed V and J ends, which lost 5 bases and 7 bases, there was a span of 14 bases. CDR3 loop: CASSDDRLFGYTF. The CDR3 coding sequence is TGTGCCAGCTCAGACGACAGGCTATTTGGCTACACCTTC. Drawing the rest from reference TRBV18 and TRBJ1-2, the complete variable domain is NAGVMQNPRHLVRRRGQEARLRCSPMKGHSHVYWYRQLPEEGLKFMVYLQKENIIDESGMPKERFSAEFPKEGPSILRIQQVVRGDSAAYFCASSDDRLFGYTFGSGTRLTVV.

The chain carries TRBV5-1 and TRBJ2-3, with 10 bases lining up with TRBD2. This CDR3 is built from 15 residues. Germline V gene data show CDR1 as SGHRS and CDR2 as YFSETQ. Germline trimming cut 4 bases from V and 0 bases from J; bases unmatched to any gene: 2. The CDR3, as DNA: TGCGCCAGCAGCACTAGCGGGGATAGCACAGATACGCAGTATTTT. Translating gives CASSTSGDSTDTQYF.

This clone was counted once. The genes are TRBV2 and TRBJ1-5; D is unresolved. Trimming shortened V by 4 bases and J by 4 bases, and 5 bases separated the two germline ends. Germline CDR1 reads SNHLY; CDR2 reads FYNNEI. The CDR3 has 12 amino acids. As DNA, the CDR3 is TGTGCCAGCAGTGTTTTAAATCAGCCCCAGCATTTT. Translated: CASSVLNQPQHF.

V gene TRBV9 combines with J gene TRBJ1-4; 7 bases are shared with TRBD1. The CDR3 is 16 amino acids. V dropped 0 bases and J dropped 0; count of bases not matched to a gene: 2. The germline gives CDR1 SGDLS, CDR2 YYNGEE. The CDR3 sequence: CASSVGQGATNEKLFF. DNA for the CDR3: TGTGCCAGCAGCGTAGGACAGGGTGCAACTAATGAAAAACTGTTTTTT.

As DNA, the CDR3 is TGTGCCAGCAGCTTGGGCGGGGGGACACGCACAGATACGCAGTATTTT. Its protein product is CASSLGGGTRTDTQYF. The rearrangement uses TRBV5-5 and TRBJ2-3, with 8 bases lining up with TRBD2. With 0 bases clipped from V and 1 base from J, the junction kept 4 bases outside the gene matches. The CDR3 is made up of 16 amino acids. In germline, CDR1 is SGHKS, CDR2 YYEKEE (reference sequence).

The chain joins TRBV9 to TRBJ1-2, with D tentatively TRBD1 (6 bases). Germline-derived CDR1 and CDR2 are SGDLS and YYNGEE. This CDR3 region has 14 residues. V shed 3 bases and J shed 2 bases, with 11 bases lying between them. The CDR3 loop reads CASSGKGENYGYTF. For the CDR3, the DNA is TGTGCCAGCAGCGGTAAGGGGGAGAACTATGGCTACACCTTC.

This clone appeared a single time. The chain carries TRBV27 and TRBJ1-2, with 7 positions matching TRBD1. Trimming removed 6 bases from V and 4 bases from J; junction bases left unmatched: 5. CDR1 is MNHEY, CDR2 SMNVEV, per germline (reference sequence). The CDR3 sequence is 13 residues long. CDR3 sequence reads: CASSDREAYGYTF. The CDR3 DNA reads TGTGCCAGCAGCGACAGGGAGGCCTATGGCTACACCTTC.

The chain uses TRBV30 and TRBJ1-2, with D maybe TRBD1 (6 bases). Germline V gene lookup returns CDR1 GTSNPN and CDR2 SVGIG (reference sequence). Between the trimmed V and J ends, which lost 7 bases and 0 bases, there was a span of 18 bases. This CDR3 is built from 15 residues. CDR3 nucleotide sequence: TGTGCCTCAAAGGGGGGGAGAGCTGCTAACTATGGCTACACCTTC. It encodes CASKGGRAANYGYTF.

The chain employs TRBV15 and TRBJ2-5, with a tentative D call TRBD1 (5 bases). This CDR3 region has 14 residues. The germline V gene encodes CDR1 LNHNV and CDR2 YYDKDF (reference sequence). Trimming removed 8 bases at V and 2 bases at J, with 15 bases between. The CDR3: CATWTVRAQETQYF. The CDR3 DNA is TGTGCCACCTGGACGGTCAGGGCGCAAGAGACCCAGTACTTC.

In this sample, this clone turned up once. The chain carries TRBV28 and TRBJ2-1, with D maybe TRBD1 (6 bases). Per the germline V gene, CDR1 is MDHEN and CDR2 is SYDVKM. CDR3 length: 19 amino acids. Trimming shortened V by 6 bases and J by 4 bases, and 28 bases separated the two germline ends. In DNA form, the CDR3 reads TGTGCCAGCAGGCCACCGGGGCAGGGAAGAGTAGGGGGTTACAATGAGCAGTTCTTC. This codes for CASRPPGQGRVGGYNEQFF.